The 3 T cell receptor beta chains below all came from one sample that was sequenced in a study of cytotoxic CD8 clonotypes in ibrutinib-treated CLL. Some clones are missing from TCRdb's copy, which holds only in-frame ones; the method was immunoSEQ multiplex PCR. The table has approximately 74,000 clones, around 80% seen once. The specimen was PBMCs, collected at disease progression, from a patient treated with ibrutinib. The source is a human donor with chronic lymphocytic leukemia.

The rearrangement joins TRBV6-1 to TRBJ1-2, with D possibly being TRBD1 (6 bases). The V gene's germline CDR1 is MNHNS and CDR2 SASEGT. The CDR3 is 14 residues long. Trimming removed 0 bases at V and 4 bases at J, with 9 bases between. CDR3 amino acids: CASSEAQGFYGYTF. CDR3 DNA: TGTGCCAGCAGTGAAGCTCAGGGGTTCTATGGCTACACCTTC.

V gene TRBV14 combines with J gene TRBJ2-5; weak D call: TRBD1 (6 bases). V lost 4 bases to trimming and J lost 2 bases, with 17 bases between them. Germline V gives CDR1 SGHDN, CDR2 FVKESK. The CDR3 length is 16 residues. The CDR3 protein is CASSPGLRGWQETQYF. For the CDR3, the DNA is TGTGCCAGCAGCCCCGGATTGAGGGGGTGGCAAGAGACCCAGTACTTC.

The chain has TRBV20-1 and TRBJ1-2; D uncertain. Trimming cost V 3 bases and J 3 bases, with 5 bases left between them. Germline CDR1 DFQATT, CDR2 SNEGSKA (reference sequence). This CDR3 region has 11 residues. The CDR3 loop is CSARGDYGYTF. The CDR3 DNA follows: TGCAGTGCTAGGGGCGACTATGGCTACACCTTC.